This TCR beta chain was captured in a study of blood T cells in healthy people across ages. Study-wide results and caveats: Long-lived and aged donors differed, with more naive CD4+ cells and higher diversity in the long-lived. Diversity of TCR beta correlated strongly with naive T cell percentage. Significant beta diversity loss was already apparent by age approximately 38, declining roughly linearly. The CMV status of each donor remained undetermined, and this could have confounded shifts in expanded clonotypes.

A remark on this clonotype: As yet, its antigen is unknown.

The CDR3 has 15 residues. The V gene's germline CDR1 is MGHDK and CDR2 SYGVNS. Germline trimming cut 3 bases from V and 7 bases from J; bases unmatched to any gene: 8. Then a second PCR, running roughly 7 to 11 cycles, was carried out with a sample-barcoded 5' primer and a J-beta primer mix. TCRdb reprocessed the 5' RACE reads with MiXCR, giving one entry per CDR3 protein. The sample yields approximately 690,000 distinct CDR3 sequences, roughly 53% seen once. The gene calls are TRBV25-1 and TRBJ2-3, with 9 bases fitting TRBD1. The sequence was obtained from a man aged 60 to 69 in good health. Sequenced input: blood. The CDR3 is CASSDPGQGSYTQYF. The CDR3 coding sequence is TGTGCCAGCAGTGATCCAGGACAGGGGTCGTATACGCAGTATTTT.